This record covers a single T cell receptor beta chain. Which cohort a participant joined came from the clinical history participants gave. Two negative PCRs, clearance, or symptom resolution characterized the recovered Cohort 3 donors. This sample was taken from a study of blood T cell repertoires in COVID-19. Study information: Acute and convalescent COVID-19 specimens originated in the United States, Italy and Spain.

In the original processing: Nucleated cell counts were estimated from reference gene primer amplification. Profiling relied on immunoSEQ multiplex PCR, and the TCRdb table lists in-frame clones only, not all of them. V and J calls and clone size are copied from that table; D and trimming were computed from the DNA. Here the sample spans a few hundred thousand clones, under 90% being singletons. CDR3 length equals 14 residues. Germline lookup yields CDR1 ENHRY and CDR2 SYGVKD. Trimming took 8 bases from V and 6 from J, leaving 20 bases between them. What was sequenced was PBMCs or T cells enriched from blood (not recorded which). This sequence originates from a woman in her sixties or seventies who had recovered from COVID-19. The J gene is TRBJ2-7, the V gene TRBV10-3; possibly TRBD2 for D (5 bases). Written as DNA, the CDR3 is TGTGCCATCTCTAAATCCGGAAGGGAGAGCGAGCAGTACTTC. Its translation: CAISKSGRESEQYF.